The source of this TCR beta chain is a study of shared clonotypes between healthy human individuals. Germline values: CDR1 MNHEY, CDR2 SVGAGI. The CDR3 length is 16 residues. V gave up 0 bases and J gave up 3 bases, with 12 bases separating them. Source study methods: Quality scores were absent from the junction-only immunoSEQ sequences, so filtering differed. The data were produced by immunoSEQ multiplex PCR, yet TCRdb's version contains in-frame clones alone and is incomplete. V and J calls and clone size are as listed in that table; D and trimming were resolved from the DNA. This table holds approximately 350,000 clones, roughly 96% found once. Remarks on this clone: Its target is not known.

Each CD8 memory set brought CD45RO+ cells together with CCR7-negative CD45RA+ TemRA cells. Study conclusions and caveats: Depth was large, yet rarefaction showed that sorted-subset sequencing was incomplete. A handful of donors held around 5% of naive CD4 clonotypes in common.

The sample was memory CD8+ T cells sorted from blood. The sample's subset: CD45RO+ cells pooled with CCR7-negative TemRA cells. The sequence was collected from a man younger than 45 in good health. V gene TRBV6-5 combines with J gene TRBJ1-3; D unclear. The CDR3 nucleotides are TGTGCCAGCAGTTACTCGATGTACGGGAATGGAAACACCATATATTTT. Its translation is CASSYSMYGNGNTIYF.